The 8 T cell receptor beta chains reported below all come from one sample, sequenced in a study of cytomegalovirus exposure and HLA in healthy donors. PCR amplification relied on 60 Vbeta primers (plus 13 Jbeta primers). Measured with immunoSEQ multiplex PCR; TCRdb has only the in-frame clones, and not every one. The sample shows around 200,000 clones, 65% to 75% of them seen only once. Input material: PBMCs. Every receptor here comes from a man younger than 40 in good health and CMV-seropositive.

V usage is TRBV6-1 and J usage is TRBJ1-3; D is unclear. Per the germline V gene, CDR1 is MNHNS and CDR2 is SASEGT. This CDR3 spans 13 amino acids. Between the trimmed V and J ends, which lost 6 bases and 3 bases, there was a span of 9 bases. CDR3 DNA: TGTGCCAGCAGACAGAGTCTTGGAAACACCATATATTTT. It yields the protein CASRQSLGNTIYF.

V is TRBV12-5 and J is TRBJ2-1; 11 bases align to TRBD2. The ends lost 4 bases at V and 5 bases at J; junction bases unmatched: 7. Germline V gene lookup returns CDR1 LGHNT and CDR2 FRNRAP. There are 16 residues in the CDR3. CDR3 coding DNA: TGTGCTAGTGGTTATCTAGCGGGAGGCGTCAACAATGAGCAGTTCTTC. The encoded protein is CASGYLAGGVNNEQFF.

This clone has just a few counts. The chain carries TRBV7-6 and TRBJ1-1, with D uncertain. The CDR3 consists of 15 residues. Germline V gives CDR1 SGHVS, CDR2 FNYEAQ. The V and J ends lost 0 bases and 2 bases respectively, with 10 bases between them. This chain's CDR3 is CASSLAKVSNTEAFF. Here the CDR3 DNA reads TGTGCCAGCAGCTTAGCGAAAGTGAGCAACACTGAAGCTTTCTTT.

This clone occurred once. The chain joins TRBV10-3 to TRBJ1-5; TRBD1 matches at 8 bases. In germline, CDR1 is ENHRY, CDR2 SYGVKD. The CDR3 runs 14 residues. Germline trimming cut 5 bases from V and 5 bases from J; bases unmatched to any gene: 5. This CDR3 is CAISSTGGDQPQHF. The DNA of the CDR3 is TGTGCCATCAGTTCTACAGGGGGGGATCAGCCCCAGCATTTT.

This clone has just a few counts. The V call is TRBV29-1, the J call TRBJ1-2; the match to TRBD1 covers 7 bases. This CDR3 has 16 amino acids. Germline trimming cut 6 bases from V and 1 base from J; bases unmatched to any gene: 14. Germline V gives CDR1 SQVTM, CDR2 ANQGSEA. The CDR3 DNA reads TGCAGCGTCGGCGGAGGCCAGGGGGACCTTAACTATGGCTACACCTTC. Its protein is CSVGGGQGDLNYGYTF.

This clone was seen only once. The V gene is TRBV4-3, the J gene TRBJ2-2; possibly TRBD2 for D (5 bases). The CDR3 runs to 16 residues. The V gene's germline CDR1 is LGHNA and CDR2 YSLEER. Between the trimmed V and J ends, which lost 1 base and 1 base, there was a span of 10 bases. CDR3 DNA sequence: TGCGCCAGCAGCCAAGGAAGAGGGCAGAACACCGGGGAGCTGTTTTTT. Encoded protein: CASSQGRGQNTGELFF.

A few counts support this clone. V is TRBV6-6 and J is TRBJ1-5, with TRBD1 as a possible D gene (5 bases). There are 12 residues in the CDR3. Germline assignment: CDR1 MNHNY and CDR2 SVGAGI (reference sequence). V lost 5 bases and J 9 bases, leaving 11 bases between the germline ends. CDR3 coding DNA: TGTGCCAGCAGTCCCAATAGGGGGCCCCAGCATTTT. Protein: CASSPNRGPQHF.

The CDR3 sequence: CASSPTSGGGDEQFF. Here the CDR3 DNA reads TGCGCCAGCAGCCCAACTAGCGGGGGGGGAGATGAGCAGTTCTTC. This chain joins TRBV4-3 and TRBJ2-1; 13 nucleotides line up with TRBD2. This CDR3 is 15 amino acids long. Trimming took 4 bases from V and 8 from J; bases not matched to a gene: 5. Germline values: CDR1 LGHNA, CDR2 YSLEER.